Listed here is a single TCR beta chain. Antigen specificity is unknown. The study ran its PCR with 60 Vbeta and 13 Jbeta primers. The data were produced by immunoSEQ multiplex PCR, yet TCRdb's version contains in-frame clones alone and is incomplete. The sample contains some 270,000 clones, 80% of which appear only once. The CDR3 totals 14 residues. Per the germline V gene, CDR1 is LNHDA and CDR2 is SQIVND (reference sequence). V dropped 5 bases and J dropped 3; count of bases not matched to a gene: 7. All donors participated as healthy donors of bone marrow. The data are from a study of cytomegalovirus exposure and HLA in healthy donors. Overall study findings and caveats: An analysis done earlier found most TCR beta V segments productive about 87% or about 30% of the time. Upon later analysis, TCR association rates were observed to vary by HLA locus, being highest for DRB1 and lowest for HLA-C.

The source material was PBMCs. The V gene is TRBV19, the J gene TRBJ2-7; 7 bases agree with TRBD1. This receptor was identified in a girl aged 2 to 9 in good health and CMV-seronegative. In DNA, the CDR3 is TGTGCCAGTAGTTTCGCCGGGACAGACTACGAGCAGTACTTC. Protein product: CASSFAGTDYEQYF. The full variable domain, in which reference TRBV19 and TRBJ2-7 provide the parts outside the CDR3, is DGGITQSPKYLFRKEGQNVTLSCEQNLNHDAMYWYRQDPGQGLRLIYYSQIVNDFQKGDIAEGYSVSREKKESFPLTVTSAQKNPTAFYLCASSFAGTDYEQYFGPGTRLTVT.